This record covers a single T cell receptor (beta chain). The PCR employed 60 Vbeta primers together with 13 Jbeta primers. Only in-frame clones appear in the TCRdb table, and some are missing; sequencing was by immunoSEQ multiplex PCR. This table holds more than 95,000 clones, around 75% found once. V was clipped by 0 bases and J by 3 bases, with 10 bases between them. This CDR3 has 14 residues. Germline V lookup: CDR1 SGHRS, CDR2 YFSETQ. The entry originates in a study of cytomegalovirus exposure and HLA in healthy donors. The rearrangement links TRBV5-1 to TRBJ2-7, with D perhaps matching TRBD2 (6 bases). Sequencing used PBMCs. The receptor was isolated from a man aged 25 to 40 in good health and CMV-seronegative. CDR3 sequence: CASSLASVIYEQYF. CDR3 coding DNA: TGCGCCAGCAGCTTGGCTAGCGTAATCTACGAGCAGTACTTC.